This T cell receptor beta chain originates from a study of CD8+CD57+ T cells in acquired aplastic anemia. Of note for this clonotype: The antigen is unknown.

Overall study findings and caveats: CD8+ Simpson's diversity in patients was not significantly different from that in controls.

Genomic DNA was employed as the template in profiling TCR beta VDJ and CDR3. In TCRdb, the reads were re-called with MiXCR into one record per CDR3 protein. The sample carries roughly 180,000 distinct CDR3 sequences, around half recorded once. V was pared by 6 bases and J by 0 bases, with 9 bases between. The CDR3 consists of 12 residues. The germline gives CDR1 SQVTM, CDR2 ANQGSEA. The chain employs TRBV29-1 and TRBJ2-7; no firm D call. What was sequenced was sorted CD4+, CD8+, or CD8+CD57+ T cells (not recorded which) from PBMCs. The TCR comes from a human donor in good health. The CDR3 reads CSVGRSSYEQYF. Written as DNA, the CDR3 is TGCAGCGTAGGCAGGAGCTCCTACGAGCAGTACTTC.